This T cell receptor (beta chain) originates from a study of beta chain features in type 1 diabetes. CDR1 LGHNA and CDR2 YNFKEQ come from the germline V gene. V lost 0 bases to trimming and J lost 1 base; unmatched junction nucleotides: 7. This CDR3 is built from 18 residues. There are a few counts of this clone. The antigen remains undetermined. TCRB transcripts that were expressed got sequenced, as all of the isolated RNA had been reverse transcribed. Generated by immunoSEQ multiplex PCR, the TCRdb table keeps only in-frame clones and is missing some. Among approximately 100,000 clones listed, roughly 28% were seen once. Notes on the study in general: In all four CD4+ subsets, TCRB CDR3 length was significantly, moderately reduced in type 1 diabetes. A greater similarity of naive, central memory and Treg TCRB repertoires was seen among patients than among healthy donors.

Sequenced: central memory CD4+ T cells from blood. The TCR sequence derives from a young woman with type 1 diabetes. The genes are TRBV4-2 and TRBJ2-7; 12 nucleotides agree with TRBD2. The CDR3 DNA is TGTGCCAGCAGCCAAGATCTAGCGGGAGGGCGTAGGTCCTACGAGCAGTACTTC. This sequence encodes CASSQDLAGGRRSYEQYF.